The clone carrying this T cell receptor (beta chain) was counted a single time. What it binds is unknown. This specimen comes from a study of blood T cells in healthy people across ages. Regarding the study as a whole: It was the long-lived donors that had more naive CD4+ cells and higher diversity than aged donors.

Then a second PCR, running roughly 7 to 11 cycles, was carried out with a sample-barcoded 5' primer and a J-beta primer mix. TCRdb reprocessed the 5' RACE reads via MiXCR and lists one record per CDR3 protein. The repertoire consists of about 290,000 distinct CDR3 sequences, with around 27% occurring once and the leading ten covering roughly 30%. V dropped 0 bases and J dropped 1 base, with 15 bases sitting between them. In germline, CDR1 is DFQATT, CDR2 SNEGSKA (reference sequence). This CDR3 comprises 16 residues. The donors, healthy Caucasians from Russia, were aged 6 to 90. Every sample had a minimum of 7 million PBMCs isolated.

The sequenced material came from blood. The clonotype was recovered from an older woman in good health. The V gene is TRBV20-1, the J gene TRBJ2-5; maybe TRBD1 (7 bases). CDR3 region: CSARDRGRGVQETQYF. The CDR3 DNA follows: TGCAGTGCTAGAGATCGAGGCAGGGGGGTCCAAGAGACCCAGTACTTC.